These 21 T cell receptor beta chains share one sample of origin, sequenced in a study of T cells in Graves' hyperthyroidism and ophthalmopathy. The source material, RNA transcripts, was used to amplify TCR beta CDR3 regions. TCR CDR3 regions were first amplified by RT-PCR with HTBI primers. TCRdb reanalysed the multiplex PCR reads using MiXCR and keeps one entry per CDR3 protein. The top ten hold about 40% of the sample, which has about 290,000 distinct CDR3 sequences, around 20% seen once. Sequencing was carried out using blood. These receptors came from a man in his forties or fifties with Graves' ophthalmopathy.

The genes are TRBV28 and TRBJ2-7, with 8 bases lining up with TRBD2. This CDR3 is 16 amino acids long. Germline lookup yields CDR1 MDHEN and CDR2 SYDVKM. V lost 4 bases, J lost 2 bases, and 10 bases stayed unmatched. DNA for the CDR3: TGTGCCAGCAGTTCGGGGGGGGAGCCACTTCCCTACGAGCAGTACTTC. As protein: CASSSGGEPLPYEQYF.

The genes are TRBV28 and TRBJ1-2, with D possibly matching TRBD1 (6 bases). This CDR3 is 15 amino acids long. V lost 3 bases, J lost 1 base, and 12 bases lay in between. Germline V gives CDR1 MDHEN, CDR2 SYDVKM. The CDR3 loop reads CASSFYRENNYGYTF. CDR3 in DNA: TGTGCCAGCAGTTTTTACAGGGAGAATAACTATGGCTACACCTTC.

Concerning this clonotype: This may be a read error, as it is one base from a much larger clone. This chain joins TRBV7-9 and TRBJ2-7, with D hard to call. The CDR3 is made up of 17 amino acids. Germline-derived CDR1 and CDR2 are SEHNR and FQNEAQ (reference sequence). The V and J ends lost 3 bases and 0 bases respectively, with 18 bases between them. The CDR3 region has the DNA TGTGCCAGCAGCTTCCCTCAGACTCCTCGTACCTCCTACGAGCAGTACTTC. Protein: CASSFPQTPRTSYEQYF.

This clonotype has a count of ten or more. V and J are TRBV11-2 and TRBJ2-5; D tentatively reads TRBD1 or TRBD2 (5 bases each). In germline, CDR1 is SGHAT, CDR2 FQNNGV. CDR3 length: 13 residues. Trimming left V 8 bases short and J 1 base short, with 11 bases between. In DNA, the CDR3 is TGTGCCAGCGGGGGTAGCAGCCAAGAGACCCAGTACTTC. This gives the protein CASGGSSQETQYF.

This clonotype has a count of ten or more. Mismatch with germline at one junction end may stem from a read error. The chain has TRBV28 and TRBJ2-3, with 8 bases aligning to TRBD2. This CDR3 is 15 amino acids long. Germline loops: CDR1 MDHEN, CDR2 SYDVKM. The CDR3 is CASTLQAGATDTQYF. As DNA, the CDR3 is TGTGCCAGCACTTTACAAGCGGGAGCCACAGATACGCAGTATTTT.

The rearrangement uses TRBV11-2 and TRBJ2-3; no clear D. The V end lost 5 bases, the J end lost 2 bases, and 20 bases lay between the germline ends. The CDR3 totals 17 residues. Germline CDR1 is SGHAT and CDR2 is FQNNGV. CDR3 coding DNA: TGTGCCAGCAGCCAAGATGTGGACCCTACCCCCACAGATACGCAGTATTTT. Translating gives CASSQDVDPTPTDTQYF.

This clonotype was recorded a few times. This chain links TRBV28 with TRBJ2-1, with D possibly being TRBD1 (5 bases). V gave up 6 bases and J gave up 4 bases, with 7 bases separating them. Per germline, CDR1 MDHEN and CDR2 SYDVKM. This CDR3 has 12 residues. The CDR3 sequence: CASSRQYNEQFF. In DNA, the CDR3 is TGTGCCAGCAGCCGACAGTACAATGAGCAGTTCTTC.

V and J are TRBV6-1 and TRBJ2-4; possibly TRBD1 or TRBD2 for D (5 bases each). CDR3 length: 12 residues. Germline V gene lookup returns CDR1 MNHNS and CDR2 SASEGT. V gave up 7 bases and J gave up 5 bases, with 9 bases separating them. The CDR3 loop is CASMGVQNIQYF. The DNA for the CDR3 is TGTGCCAGCATGGGGGTCCAAAACATTCAGTACTTC.

The chain is built from TRBV6-5 and TRBJ2-5; D tentatively reads TRBD1 or TRBD2 (5 bases each). The CDR3 runs to 15 residues. V dropped 0 bases and J dropped 4 bases, with 12 bases sitting between them. Per the germline V gene, CDR1 is MNHEY and CDR2 is SVGAGI. DNA for the CDR3: TGTGCCAGCAGTTACTCGAAGGTTGGGGGAGAGACCCAGTACTTC. Protein sequence: CASSYSKVGGETQYF.

This clonotype was observed a few times. The V call is TRBV28, the J call TRBJ1-2, with no clear D. The CDR3 contains 12 residues. V was cut by 5 bases and J by 6 bases, with 10 bases left in between. Germline V lookup: CDR1 MDHEN, CDR2 SYDVKM. The CDR3 nucleotides are TGTGCCAGCAGTCCCGTACTAGATGGCTACACCTTC. Its protein is CASSPVLDGYTF.

This clonotype has at least ten counts. The chain is built from TRBV5-1 and TRBJ2-3, with TRBD2 matching 10 bases. Trimming removed 3 bases from V and 1 base from J; junction bases left unmatched: 11. This CDR3 comprises 18 residues. The germline V gene has CDR1 SGHRS and CDR2 YFSETQ. The CDR3 DNA is TGCGCCAGCAGCTCCGGAATTAGCGGGAGGAAGGGCACAGATACGCAGTATTTT. Residues: CASSSGISGRKGTDTQYF.

This clonotype has ten or more counts. J is TRBJ2-5 and V is TRBV11-2, with D tentatively TRBD1 (9 bases). Germline CDR1 SGHAT, CDR2 FQNNGV. V dropped 5 bases and J dropped 1 base, with 14 bases sitting between them. This CDR3 contains 15 residues. This chain's CDR3 is CASSRGGQGQETQYF. The CDR3 region has the DNA TGTGCCAGCAGCCGGGGGGGACAGGGCCAAGAGACCCAGTACTTC.

The chain combines TRBV3-1 with TRBJ1-1; the D is unclear. Trimming pared 2 bases from V and 3 bases from J, leaving 7 bases between. Germline CDR1 LGHDT, CDR2 YNNKEL (reference sequence). This CDR3 has 13 residues. The CDR3 DNA reads TGTGCCAGCAGCCAAACAGTGGACACTGAAGCTTTCTTT. Amino acid sequence: CASSQTVDTEAFF.

This clonotype has at least ten counts. J is TRBJ2-7 and V is TRBV20-1, with 12 positions matching TRBD2. The CDR3 has 13 residues. The trim removed 4 bases at V and 4 bases at J, leaving 2 bases unmatched. The germline V gene has CDR1 DFQATT and CDR2 SNEGSKA (reference sequence). The CDR3 spells CSATGLAGYEQYF. Here the CDR3 DNA reads TGCAGTGCTACAGGACTAGCGGGATACGAGCAGTACTTC.

The chain has TRBV28 and TRBJ2-6; D is unclear. This CDR3 has 15 amino acids. In germline, CDR1 is MDHEN, CDR2 SYDVKM. Trimming took off 7 bases at V and 1 base at J, with 11 bases between the two ends. The CDR3 region is CASTQGKSGANVLTF. CDR3 DNA: TGTGCCAGCACCCAAGGAAAATCTGGGGCCAACGTCCTGACTTTC.

This clonotype was seen ten or more times. V usage is TRBV11-2 and J usage is TRBJ2-5, with a possible D match to TRBD1 (5 bases). This CDR3 spans 15 amino acids. Trimming took 0 bases from V and 7 from J, leaving 15 bases between them. In germline, CDR1 is SGHAT, CDR2 FQNNGV. The CDR3 sequence is CASSLEGLLGGTQYF. The CDR3 DNA is TGTGCCAGCAGCTTAGAGGGGCTATTGGGCGGGACCCAGTACTTC.

V is TRBV4-1 and J is TRBJ2-7; TRBD1 agrees at 7 bases. The length of the CDR3 is 20 residues. V was pared by 0 bases and J by 3 bases, with 20 bases of the junction left unmatched. CDR1 and CDR2 from the germline V gene are MGHRA and YSYEKL. The CDR3 bases are TGCGCCAGCAGCCAAGAATCTCAGGGGGTCGGGCCACCATCCCACTACGAGCAGTACTTC. The encoded protein is CASSQESQGVGPPSHYEQYF.

This clonotype has only a few counts. This rearrangement joins TRBV18 to TRBJ1-5, with a tentative D call TRBD1 (5 bases). The length of the CDR3 is 15 residues. CDR1 is KGHSH, CDR2 LQKENI, per germline. V was clipped by 2 bases and J by 4 bases, with 12 bases between them. Written as DNA, the CDR3 is TGTGCCAGCTCACCAGGGTGGGGCAGAAATCAGCCCCAGCATTTT. This gives the protein CASSPGWGRNQPQHF.

This clonotype was recorded many times. This rearrangement joins TRBV2 to TRBJ2-1; either TRBD1 or TRBD2 may supply D (6 bases each). Trimming shortened V by 4 bases and J by 12 bases, and 10 bases separated the two germline ends. CDR1 is SNHLY and CDR2 is FYNNEI in the germline V gene. This CDR3 region has 11 residues. The CDR3 sequence is CASSVGGRQFF. In DNA, the CDR3 is TGTGCCAGCAGTGTAGGGGGGAGGCAGTTCTTC.

There are a few counts of this clonotype. The CDR3 spells CSASPPTGSHEQFF. DNA of the CDR3: TGCAGTGCTAGCCCCCCCACCGGGAGCCATGAGCAGTTCTTC. The chain is built from TRBV20-1 and TRBJ2-1; the D gene is possibly TRBD2 (6 bases). Trimming stripped 3 bases from V and 8 bases from J, with 17 bases between. The CDR3 is 14 amino acids. Germline assignment: CDR1 DFQATT and CDR2 SNEGSKA (reference sequence).

The gene calls are TRBV19 and TRBJ2-7, with TRBD2 matching over 11 bases. Germline V gene sequence: CDR1 LNHDA, CDR2 SQIVND (reference sequence). The CDR3 consists of 15 residues. Germline trimming cut 2 bases from V and 4 bases from J; bases unmatched to any gene: 4. The DNA of the CDR3 is TGTGCCAGTAGTATATCACTAGCGGGAGAGTACGAGCAGTACTTC. Its protein product is CASSISLAGEYEQYF.